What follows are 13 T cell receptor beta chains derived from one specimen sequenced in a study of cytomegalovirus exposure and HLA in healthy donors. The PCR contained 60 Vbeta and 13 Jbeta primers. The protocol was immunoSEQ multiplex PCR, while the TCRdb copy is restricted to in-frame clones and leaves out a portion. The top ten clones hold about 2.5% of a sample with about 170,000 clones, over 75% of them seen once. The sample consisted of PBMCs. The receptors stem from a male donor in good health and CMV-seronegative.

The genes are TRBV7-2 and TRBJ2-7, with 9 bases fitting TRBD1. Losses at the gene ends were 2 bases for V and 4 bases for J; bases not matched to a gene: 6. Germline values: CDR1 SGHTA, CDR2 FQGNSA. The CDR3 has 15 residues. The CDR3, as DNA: TGTGCCAGCAGCTTAAGTGGACAGGGGATGTACGAGCAGTACTTC. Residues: CASSLSGQGMYEQYF.

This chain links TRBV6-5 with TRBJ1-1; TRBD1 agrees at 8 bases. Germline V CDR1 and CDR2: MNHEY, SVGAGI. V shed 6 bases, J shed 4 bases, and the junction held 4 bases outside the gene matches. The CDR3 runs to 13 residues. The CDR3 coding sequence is TGTGCCAGCAGGAAAACAGGGGGCACTGAAGCTTTCTTT. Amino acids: CASRKTGGTEAFF.

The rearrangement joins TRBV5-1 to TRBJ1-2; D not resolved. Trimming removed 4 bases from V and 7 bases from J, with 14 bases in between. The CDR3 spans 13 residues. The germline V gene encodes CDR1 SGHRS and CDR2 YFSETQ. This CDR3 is CASSLGLDFGYTF. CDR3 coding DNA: TGCGCCAGCAGCCTAGGACTTGATTTTGGCTACACCTTC.

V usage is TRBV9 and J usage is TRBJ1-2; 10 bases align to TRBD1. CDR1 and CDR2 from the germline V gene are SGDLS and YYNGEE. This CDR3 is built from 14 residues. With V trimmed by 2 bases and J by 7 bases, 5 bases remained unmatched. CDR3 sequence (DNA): TGTGCCAGCAGCGTGACAGGGGGCGCGGGTGGCTACACCTTC. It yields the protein CASSVTGGAGGYTF.

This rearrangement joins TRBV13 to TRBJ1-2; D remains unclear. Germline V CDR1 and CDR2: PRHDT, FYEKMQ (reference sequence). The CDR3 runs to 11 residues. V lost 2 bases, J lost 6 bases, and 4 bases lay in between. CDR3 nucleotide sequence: TGTGCCAGCAGCTTATTCGATGGCTACACCTTC. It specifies CASSLFDGYTF.

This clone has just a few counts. The CDR3 spells CASSPRSGYYEQYF. The DNA of the CDR3 is TGTGCCAGCAGCCCTCGATCGGGATACTACGAGCAGTACTTC. J is TRBJ2-7 and V is TRBV7-9; D may be TRBD2 (5 bases). CDR1 SEHNR and CDR2 FQNEAQ come from the germline V gene (reference sequence). V gave up 5 bases and J gave up 3 bases, with 14 bases separating them. This CDR3 comprises 14 residues.

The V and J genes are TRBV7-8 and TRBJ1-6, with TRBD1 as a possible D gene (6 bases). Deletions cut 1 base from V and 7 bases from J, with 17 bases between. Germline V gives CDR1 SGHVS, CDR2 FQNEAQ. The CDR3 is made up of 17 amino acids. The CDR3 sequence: CASSLEGGGVGNSPLHF. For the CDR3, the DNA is TGTGCCAGCAGCTTAGAAGGGGGAGGGGTGGGCAATTCACCCCTCCACTTT. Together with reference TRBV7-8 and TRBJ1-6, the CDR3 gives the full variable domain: GAGVSQSPRYKVAKRGQDVALRCDPISGHVSLFWYQQALGQGPEFLTYFQNEAQLDKSGLPSDRFFAERPEGSVSTLKIQRTQQEDSAVYLCASSLEGGGVGNSPLHFGNGTRLTVT.

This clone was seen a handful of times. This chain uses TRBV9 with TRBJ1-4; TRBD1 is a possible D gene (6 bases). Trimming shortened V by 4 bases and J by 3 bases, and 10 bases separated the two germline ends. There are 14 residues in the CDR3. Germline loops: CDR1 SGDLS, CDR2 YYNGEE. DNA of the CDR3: TGTGCCAGCAGCCTAAGACAGGCTAATGAAAAACTGTTTTTT. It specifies CASSLRQANEKLFF.

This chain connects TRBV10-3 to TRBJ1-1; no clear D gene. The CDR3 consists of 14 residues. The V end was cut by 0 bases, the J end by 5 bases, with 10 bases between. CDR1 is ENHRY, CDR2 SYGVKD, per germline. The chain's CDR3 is CAISESGGWTEAFF. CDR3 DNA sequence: TGTGCCATCAGTGAGTCCGGCGGGTGGACTGAAGCTTTCTTT.

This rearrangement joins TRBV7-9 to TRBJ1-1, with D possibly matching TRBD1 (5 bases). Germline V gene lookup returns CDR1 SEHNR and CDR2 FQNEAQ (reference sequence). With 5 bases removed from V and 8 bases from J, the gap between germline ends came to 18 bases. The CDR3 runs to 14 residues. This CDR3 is CASSRRGREGEAFF. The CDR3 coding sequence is TGTGCCAGCAGCCGGAGAGGCAGGGAGGGAGAAGCTTTCTTT. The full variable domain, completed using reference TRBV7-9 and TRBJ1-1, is DTGVSQNPRHKITKRGQNVTFRCDPISEHNRLYWYRQTLGQGPEFLTYFQNEAQLEKSRLLSDRFSAERPKGSFSTLEIQRTEQGDSAMYLCASSRRGREGEAFFGQGTRLTVV.

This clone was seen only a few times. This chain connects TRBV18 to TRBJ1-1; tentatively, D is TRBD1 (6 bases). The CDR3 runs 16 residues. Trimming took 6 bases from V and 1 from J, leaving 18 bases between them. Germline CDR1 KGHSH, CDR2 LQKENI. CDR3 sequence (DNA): TGTGCCAGCTCGGGCGAGGCAGGGGCGCGGAACACTGAAGCTTTCTTT. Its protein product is CASSGEAGARNTEAFF.

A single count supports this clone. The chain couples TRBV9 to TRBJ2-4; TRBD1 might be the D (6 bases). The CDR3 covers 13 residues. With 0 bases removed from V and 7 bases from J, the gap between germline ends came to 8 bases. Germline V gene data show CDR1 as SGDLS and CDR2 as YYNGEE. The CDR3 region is CASSVATGNIQYF. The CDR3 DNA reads TGTGCCAGCAGCGTAGCTACAGGGAACATTCAGTACTTC.

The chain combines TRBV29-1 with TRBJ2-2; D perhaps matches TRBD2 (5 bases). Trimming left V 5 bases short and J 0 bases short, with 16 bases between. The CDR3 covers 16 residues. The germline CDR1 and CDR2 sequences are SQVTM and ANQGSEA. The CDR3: CSVLGRRGSNTGELFF. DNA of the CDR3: TGCAGCGTTCTTGGCAGAAGAGGGTCGAACACCGGGGAGCTGTTTTTT.